Listed below are T cell receptor beta chains from one sample, sequenced in a study of T cell responses to AZD1222 COVID-19 vaccine. Sequenced by immunoSEQ multiplex PCR; TCRdb stores in-frame clones only, minus some. The table has 150,000 to 200,000 clones, more than 80% seen once; the top ten hold about 2.8%. The specimen was peripheral blood, collected on day 0 of AZD1222 vaccination. The receptors derive from an adult in good health. CDR3s include the opening cysteine and the closing phenylalanine or tryptophan. The order of the fields is J gene, V gene, clone size, D gene, CDR3 DNA, CDR3 protein. D genes are given only for firm matches. Size values are once, few and many counts, or a class for expanded clones, and some rows have none.

j_gene: TRBJ2-3; v_gene: TRBV2; abundance: -; d_gene: TRBD1; CDR3nt: TGTGCCAGCGGGGGACAGGGGGAGAATACGCAGTATTTT; CDR3aa: CASGGQGENTQYF
j_gene: TRBJ2-7; v_gene: TRBV27; abundance: -; d_gene: TRBD1; CDR3nt: TGTGCCAGCAGTATAGGACAGGGGGCCTACGAGCAGTACTTC; CDR3aa: CASSIGQGAYEQYF
j_gene: TRBJ2-1; v_gene: TRBV6-2/TRBV6-3; abundance: few; d_gene: TRBD1; CDR3nt: TGTGCCAGCAGTTACAGACAGGGGAATGAGCAGTTCTTC; CDR3aa: CASSYRQGNEQFF
j_gene: TRBJ2-7; v_gene: TRBV18; abundance: -; d_gene: -; CDR3nt: TGTGCCAGCTCAGCGCAGGGGAGCTCCTACGAGCAGTACTTC; CDR3aa: CASSAQGSSYEQYF
j_gene: TRBJ1-6; v_gene: TRBV19; abundance: -; d_gene: -; CDR3nt: TGTGCCAGTAGTATAGGGGCAGAGAGCTCCTATAATTCACCCCTCCACTTT; CDR3aa: CASSIGAESSYNSPLHF
j_gene: TRBJ2-5; v_gene: TRBV12-3/TRBV12-4; abundance: -; d_gene: -; CDR3nt: TGTGCCAGCAGGAGGGGACAAGAGACCCAGTACTTC; CDR3aa: CASRRGQETQYF
j_gene: TRBJ2-7; v_gene: TRBV19; abundance: -; d_gene: TRBD1; CDR3nt: TGTGCCAGTAGTGCTCAGGGGGCCGCCTACGAGCAGTACTTC; CDR3aa: CASSAQGAAYEQYF
j_gene: TRBJ2-1; v_gene: TRBV11-2; abundance: -; d_gene: TRBD1; CDR3nt: TGTGCCAGCAGCCCTGTTCAGGGGGCAGGCCCCCCGATCTTC; CDR3aa: CASSPVQGAGPPIF
j_gene: TRBJ1-3; v_gene: TRBV11-2; abundance: -; d_gene: -; CDR3nt: TGTGCCAGCAGCCCCCGACAGTCTGGAAACACCATATATTTT; CDR3aa: CASSPRQSGNTIYF
j_gene: TRBJ2-1; v_gene: TRBV2; abundance: -; d_gene: TRBD2; CDR3nt: TGTGCCAGCAGTGATATATCCGGACTAGCGGGAAAGCAGTTCTTC; CDR3aa: CASSDISGLAGKQFF
j_gene: TRBJ2-1; v_gene: TRBV24-1; abundance: -; d_gene: -; CDR3nt: TGTGCCACCAGTCAGGGGCTACTGAATGAGCAGTTCTTC; CDR3aa: CATSQGLLNEQFF
j_gene: TRBJ1-1; v_gene: TRBV6-5; abundance: few; d_gene: -; CDR3nt: TGTGCCAGCACCAGAAGGCTCGGGAACACTGAAGCTTTCTTT; CDR3aa: CASTRRLGNTEAFF
j_gene: TRBJ1-4; v_gene: TRBV19; abundance: -; d_gene: -; CDR3nt: TGTGCCAGTAGTCTACTAAGACCCGCAACTAATGAAAAACTGTTTTTT; CDR3aa: CASSLLRPATNEKLFF
j_gene: TRBJ1-5; v_gene: TRBV2; abundance: -; d_gene: TRBD1; CDR3nt: TGTGCCAGCGCACGGACAGGAGTTCATAGCAATCAGCCCCAGCATTTT; CDR3aa: CASARTGVHSNQPQHF
j_gene: TRBJ2-5; v_gene: TRBV11-3; abundance: -; d_gene: TRBD2; CDR3nt: TGTGCCAGCAGCTCCGGGACTAGCAGCCTAGAGACCCAGTACTTC; CDR3aa: CASSSGTSSLETQYF
j_gene: TRBJ2-3; v_gene: TRBV30; abundance: -; d_gene: -; CDR3nt: TGTGCCTGGAGCCCCCCCGGCTGGACAGATACGCAGTATTTT; CDR3aa: CAWSPPGWTDTQYF
j_gene: TRBJ1-1; v_gene: TRBV12-3/TRBV12-4; abundance: -; d_gene: -; CDR3nt: TGTGCCAGCAGTTTGGGGCAGTCCGCTGAAGCTTTCTTT; CDR3aa: CASSLGQSAEAFF
j_gene: TRBJ1-4; v_gene: TRBV25-1; abundance: -; d_gene: TRBD1; CDR3nt: TGTGCCAGCAGTGACCTCAAAGACAGGGGATTAGAAAAACTGTTTTTT; CDR3aa: CASSDLKDRGLEKLFF
j_gene: TRBJ1-1; v_gene: TRBV6-5; abundance: -; d_gene: -; CDR3nt: TGTGCCAGCAGTTCCCCGGGGTTGAACACTGAAGCTTTCTTT; CDR3aa: CASSSPGLNTEAFF
j_gene: TRBJ1-2; v_gene: TRBV29-1; abundance: -; d_gene: TRBD1; CDR3nt: TGCAGCGTTGAACCCGGGACAGGGGCTCACACCTTC; CDR3aa: CSVEPGTGAHTF
j_gene: TRBJ2-1; v_gene: TRBV24-1; abundance: -; d_gene: -; CDR3nt: TGTGCCACCAGTGGTCGGGACACCTCCTACAATGAGCAGTTCTTC; CDR3aa: CATSGRDTSYNEQFF
j_gene: TRBJ1-1; v_gene: TRBV30; abundance: -; d_gene: TRBD1; CDR3nt: TGTGCCTGGAGTTACAGGGGGGGCACTGAAGCTTTCTTT; CDR3aa: CAWSYRGGTEAFF
j_gene: TRBJ1-2; v_gene: TRBV28; abundance: -; d_gene: -; CDR3nt: TGTGCCACCTGGGGAGGTGGCAGAAAGAATAAGAACTATGGCTACACCTTC; CDR3aa: CATWGGGRKNKNYGYTF
j_gene: TRBJ1-1; v_gene: TRBV11-2; abundance: -; d_gene: -; CDR3nt: TGTGCCAGCAGCCCCAGGGGTTTCCTTCCCCCCACTGAAGCTTTCTTT; CDR3aa: CASSPRGFLPPTEAFF
j_gene: TRBJ2-5; v_gene: TRBV19; abundance: -; d_gene: TRBD1; CDR3nt: TGTGCCAGTAGCCCGGACAGGGAAGGCCAAGAGACCCAGTACTTC; CDR3aa: CASSPDREGQETQYF
j_gene: TRBJ1-3; v_gene: TRBV2; abundance: -; d_gene: -; CDR3nt: TGTGCCAGCATATGGGGGTCTGGAAACACCATATATTTT; CDR3aa: CASIWGSGNTIYF
j_gene: TRBJ2-3; v_gene: TRBV2; abundance: -; d_gene: TRBD1; CDR3nt: TGTGCCAGCAGGGGAGTGCAGGGGGCTCCGCAGTATTTT; CDR3aa: CASRGVQGAPQYF
j_gene: TRBJ2-7; v_gene: TRBV2; abundance: -; d_gene: -; CDR3nt: TGTGCCAGCAGGACCGGTCTCGACGAGCAGTACTTC; CDR3aa: CASRTGLDEQYF
j_gene: TRBJ1-2; v_gene: TRBV7-9; abundance: -; d_gene: -; CDR3nt: TGTGCCAGCAGCTTTGCAGCGGCGGGCACTAACTATGGCTACACCTTC; CDR3aa: CASSFAAAGTNYGYTF
j_gene: TRBJ2-7; v_gene: TRBV18; abundance: -; d_gene: TRBD1; CDR3nt: TGTGCCAGCTCACCGGCAGGGGGCGCCTACGAGCAGTACTTC; CDR3aa: CASSPAGGAYEQYF
j_gene: TRBJ2-3; v_gene: TRBV29-1; abundance: -; d_gene: -; CDR3nt: TGCAGCGTTGACGTTGGGGCAGATACGCAGTATTTT; CDR3aa: CSVDVGADTQYF
j_gene: TRBJ1-1; v_gene: TRBV10-3; abundance: -; d_gene: TRBD1; CDR3nt: TGTGCCATCAGTGACAGGGGGATGAACACTGAAGCTTTCTTT; CDR3aa: CAISDRGMNTEAFF
j_gene: TRBJ2-7; v_gene: TRBV10-3; abundance: -; d_gene: TRBD1; CDR3nt: TGTGCCATCACCGCGAGGACAGGGGGGGACTACGAGCAGTACTTC; CDR3aa: CAITARTGGDYEQYF
j_gene: TRBJ1-2; v_gene: TRBV29-1; abundance: -; d_gene: TRBD1; CDR3nt: TGCAGCGTTGACGGCACAGGGGGAGTTTTCTATGGCTACACCTTC; CDR3aa: CSVDGTGGVFYGYTF
j_gene: TRBJ2-5; v_gene: TRBV3-1/TRBV3-2; abundance: -; d_gene: -; CDR3nt: TGTGCCAGCAGCCAGGACCTAGCGCTCAATGGGGAGACCCAGTACTTC; CDR3aa: CASSQDLALNGETQYF
j_gene: TRBJ2-7; v_gene: TRBV18; abundance: -; d_gene: -; CDR3nt: TGTGCCAGCTCACCGGACAATGATCAGGTCTTC; CDR3aa: CASSPDNDQVF
j_gene: TRBJ2-1; v_gene: TRBV5-1; abundance: -; d_gene: -; CDR3nt: TGCGCCAGCAGCCCAGGCGGTGGAGGAGCGAATGAGCAGTTCTTC; CDR3aa: CASSPGGGGANEQFF
j_gene: TRBJ1-2; v_gene: TRBV6-5; abundance: -; d_gene: TRBD1; CDR3nt: TGTGCCAGCAGTCTTTCTTTAGGACAGGGCCATGGCTACACCTTC; CDR3aa: CASSLSLGQGHGYTF
j_gene: TRBJ1-2; v_gene: TRBV9; abundance: -; d_gene: -; CDR3nt: TGTGCCAGCAGCCCCCACGGGGGCGGGCTCTATGGCTACACCTTC; CDR3aa: CASSPHGGGLYGYTF
j_gene: TRBJ2-5; v_gene: TRBV7-2; abundance: -; d_gene: -; CDR3nt: TGTGCCAGCAGCCCAGGGTATCGGGGAGAGACCCAGTACTTC; CDR3aa: CASSPGYRGETQYF
j_gene: TRBJ2-6; v_gene: TRBV5-1; abundance: -; d_gene: -; CDR3nt: TGCGCCAGCGGACCTGGGGCCAACGTCCTGACTTTC; CDR3aa: CASGPGANVLTF
j_gene: TRBJ1-1; v_gene: TRBV19; abundance: -; d_gene: -; CDR3nt: TGTGCCAGTAGTATATCAAACAGCCAGAACACTGAAGCTTTCTTT; CDR3aa: CASSISNSQNTEAFF
j_gene: TRBJ2-4; v_gene: TRBV5-6; abundance: -; d_gene: -; CDR3nt: TGTGCCAGCAGCTCCCAGGTCGGGGACAAAAACATTCAGTACTTC; CDR3aa: CASSSQVGDKNIQYF
j_gene: TRBJ2-3; v_gene: TRBV9; abundance: -; d_gene: -; CDR3nt: TGTGCCAGCAGCGTAGTACTACAAGATACGCAGTATTTT; CDR3aa: CASSVVLQDTQYF
j_gene: TRBJ2-2; v_gene: TRBV5-1; abundance: -; d_gene: TRBD2; CDR3nt: TGCGCCAGCAGCTTGGAAGCGGGAGGGCCAAACGGGGAGCTGTTTTTT; CDR3aa: CASSLEAGGPNGELFF
j_gene: TRBJ1-2; v_gene: TRBV6-5; abundance: once; d_gene: TRBD1; CDR3nt: TGTGCCAGCACCGGACAGGGGGCAATTGGCTACACCTTC; CDR3aa: CASTGQGAIGYTF
j_gene: TRBJ2-7; v_gene: TRBV6-5; abundance: -; d_gene: TRBD2; CDR3nt: TGTGCCAGCTCGGGGGGATACGAGCAGTACTTC; CDR3aa: CASSGGYEQYF
j_gene: TRBJ2-7; v_gene: TRBV25-1; abundance: once; d_gene: TRBD1; CDR3nt: TGTGCTGTAAGTGAACAGGGGAAGTGTTACGAGCAGTACTTC; CDR3aa: CAVSEQGKCYEQYF
j_gene: TRBJ2-2; v_gene: TRBV15; abundance: once; d_gene: -; CDR3nt: TGTGCCACCAGCAGAGAAGGACTCTTCACCGGGGAGCTGTTTTTT; CDR3aa: CATSREGLFTGELFF
j_gene: TRBJ1-5; v_gene: TRBV6-2/TRBV6-3; abundance: -; d_gene: -; CDR3nt: TGTGCCAGCAGCCCGCACCTGGGGGACCCAAGCAATCAGCCCCAGCATTTT; CDR3aa: CASSPHLGDPSNQPQHF
j_gene: TRBJ2-7; v_gene: TRBV28; abundance: -; d_gene: TRBD2; CDR3nt: TGTGCCAGCAGTTTTCCCCAGGGACTAGCCTACGAGCAGTACTTC; CDR3aa: CASSFPQGLAYEQYF
j_gene: TRBJ1-3; v_gene: TRBV6-5; abundance: -; d_gene: -; CDR3nt: TGTGCCAGCAGTTCCACGGCAGGCCCGGGGGGAAACACCATATATTTT; CDR3aa: CASSSTAGPGGNTIYF
j_gene: TRBJ2-3; v_gene: TRBV9; abundance: -; d_gene: TRBD2; CDR3nt: TGTGCCAGCATGGACGGGAGGGGATCAGATACGCAGTATTTT; CDR3aa: CASMDGRGSDTQYF